One and the same sample provided the 30 T cell receptor beta chains below, sequenced in a study of cytomegalovirus exposure and HLA in healthy donors. TCRdb keeps only in-frame clones here, not all; method: immunoSEQ multiplex PCR. The data contain some 80,000 clones, 96% of them singletons. Input material: PBMCs. These receptors all come from a young man in good health and CMV-seropositive.

The chain has TRBV6-4 and TRBJ2-7; 10 nucleotides match TRBD1. The V gene end was trimmed by 5 bases and the J gene end by 4 bases; junction bases not matched to a gene: 8. This CDR3 has 15 amino acids. Germline-derived CDR1 and CDR2 are MRHNA and SNTAGT. CDR3 protein: CASSSRAGQGYEQYF. The CDR3 region has the DNA TGTGCCAGCAGTTCCCGCGCGGGACAGGGGTACGAGCAGTACTTC.

V is TRBV7-3 and J is TRBJ2-1, with TRBD1 identical over 9 bases. This CDR3 region has 17 residues. From germline, CDR1 is SGHTA and CDR2 FQGTGA. V lost 0 bases, J lost 7 bases, and 10 bases stayed unmatched. CDR3 sequence reads: CASSLTGAGTGTNEQFF. CDR3 coding DNA: TGTGCCAGCAGCTTAACTGGTGCCGGGACAGGGACGAATGAGCAGTTCTTC.

V is TRBV9 and J is TRBJ2-1; TRBD1 might be the D (8 bases). The V end was cut by 0 bases, the J end by 15 bases, with 19 bases between. CDR1 is SGDLS, CDR2 YYNGEE, per germline. CDR3 length equals 14 residues. The CDR3 DNA reads TGTGCCAGCAGCGTAGTGGGGGGGGCAGGGGGCTTGTTCTTC. Amino acids: CASSVVGGAGGLFF.

The rearrangement links TRBV7-8 to TRBJ1-2; perhaps TRBD1 as D (5 bases). The CDR3 runs 15 residues. From germline, CDR1 is SGHVS and CDR2 FQNEAQ. Between the trimmed V and J ends, which lost 1 base and 2 bases, there was a span of 11 bases. CDR3 sequence: CASSLDLGANYGYTF. The CDR3 DNA follows: TGTGCCAGCAGCTTAGATCTAGGGGCAAACTATGGCTACACCTTC.

The chain carries TRBV7-8 and TRBJ2-1, with 10 bases aligning to TRBD2. The CDR3 extends over 15 amino acids. Trimming at V came to 1 base and at J to 12 bases, leaving 9 bases not matched to a gene. Germline assignment: CDR1 SGHVS and CDR2 FQNEAQ. CDR3 sequence: CASSLGTSGISGQFF. The DNA of the CDR3 is TGTGCCAGCAGCTTAGGGACTAGCGGCATATCAGGGCAGTTCTTC. Full variable domain (missing parts from reference TRBV7-8 and TRBJ2-1): GAGVSQSPRYKVAKRGQDVALRCDPISGHVSLFWYQQALGQGPEFLTYFQNEAQLDKSGLPSDRFFAERPEGSVSTLKIQRTQQEDSAVYLCASSLGTSGISGQFFGPGTRLTVL.

This clone was recorded only once. Here the CDR3 reads CASSLPFSVGTGELFF. The CDR3 DNA follows: TGTGCCAGCAGCTTACCCTTTAGCGTAGGCACCGGGGAGCTGTTTTTT. This chain connects TRBV5-8 to TRBJ2-2; TRBD2 might be the D (5 bases). This CDR3 has 16 amino acids. Germline loops: CDR1 SGHTS, CDR2 YDEGEE. The V and J ends lost 2 bases and 4 bases respectively, with 15 bases between them.

The chain uses TRBV6-6 and TRBJ1-1, with unresolved D. This CDR3 has 12 residues. The V end was cut by 7 bases, the J end by 9 bases, with 15 bases between. The germline V gene encodes CDR1 MNHNY and CDR2 SVGAGI (reference sequence). The CDR3 DNA reads TGTGCCAGCACAACCGGTAACGACAAAGCTTTCTTT. It translates to CASTTGNDKAFF.

The chain joins TRBV5-1 to TRBJ2-7; no clear D gene. This CDR3 contains 13 residues. Germline V CDR1 and CDR2: SGHRS, YFSETQ. Between the trimmed V and J ends, which lost 2 bases and 2 bases, there was a span of 8 bases. CDR3 protein: CASSFGEAYEQYF. CDR3 DNA sequence: TGCGCCAGCAGCTTCGGTGAAGCCTACGAGCAGTACTTC.

The V call is TRBV30, the J call TRBJ1-1; TRBD1 aligns across 7 bases. The CDR3 is 12 residues long. In germline, CDR1 is GTSNPN, CDR2 SVGIG (reference sequence). V lost 4 bases, J lost 6 bases, and 5 bases stayed unmatched. The CDR3: CAWNAQGAEAFF. The CDR3 DNA follows: TGTGCCTGGAACGCCCAGGGGGCTGAAGCTTTCTTT.

V gene TRBV2 combines with J gene TRBJ2-3; possibly TRBD2 for D (6 bases). With 5 bases removed from V and 1 base from J, the gap between germline ends came to 10 bases. This CDR3 comprises 14 residues. Germline assignment: CDR1 SNHLY and CDR2 FYNNEI. This chain's CDR3 is CASSLTGGTDTQYF. The CDR3 nucleotides read TGTGCCAGCAGTTTAACGGGAGGCACAGATACGCAGTATTTT.

The chain is built from TRBV11-3 and TRBJ1-1; possibly TRBD1 for D (5 bases). This CDR3 region has 13 residues. Germline V gene sequence: CDR1 SGHNT, CDR2 YENEEA. Trimming cost V 5 bases and J 0 bases, with 7 bases left between them. CDR3 in amino acids: CASSATVNTEAFF. As DNA, the CDR3 is TGTGCCAGCAGCGCGACAGTGAACACTGAAGCTTTCTTT.

CDR3 sequence reads: CACGGGQGSTGANVLTF. The CDR3 nucleotides are TGTGCCTGTGGTGGAGGACAGGGGTCTACTGGGGCCAACGTCCTGACTTTC. The chain is built from TRBV30 and TRBJ2-6; 9 nucleotides line up with TRBD1. Germline CDR1 is GTSNPN and CDR2 is SVGIG (reference sequence). CDR3 length equals 17 residues. V trimming: 6 bases; J trimming: 2 bases; junction bases outside the gene matches: 11.

A single count supports this clone. V gene TRBV2 combines with J gene TRBJ2-5, with 8 bases matching TRBD2. The V gene's germline CDR1 is SNHLY and CDR2 FYNNEI. V lost 3 bases, J lost 4 bases, and 7 bases stayed unmatched. This CDR3 comprises 15 residues. The DNA for the CDR3 is TGTGCCAGCAGTGATGCGAGAGCGGGAGTAGAGACCCAGTACTTC. Its translation is CASSDARAGVETQYF.

The V gene is TRBV6-5, the J gene TRBJ1-4; 7 bases are a match to TRBD1. The CDR3 runs 15 residues. Trimming cost V 6 bases and J 6 bases; bases outside gene matches: 10. CDR1 and CDR2 (germline): MNHEY, SVGAGI. The CDR3 DNA sequence: TGTGCCAGCAGCCTTTCCTCCGGGACAGATGAAAAACTGTTTTTT. Translating gives CASSLSSGTDEKLFF.

This chain joins TRBV7-2 and TRBJ2-7, with 9 bases fitting TRBD2. V was pared by 4 bases and J by 0 bases, with 7 bases of the junction left unmatched. Germline-derived CDR1 and CDR2 are SGHTA and FQGNSA. This CDR3 has 16 residues. CDR3 in amino acids: CASSSLQREVSYEQYF. CDR3 nucleotides: TGTGCCAGCAGCTCACTCCAGCGGGAGGTCTCCTACGAGCAGTACTTC. The full variable domain, rest sourced from reference TRBV7-2 and TRBJ2-7, is GAGVSQSPSNKVTEKGKDVELRCDPISGHTALYWYRQSLGQGLEFLIYFQGNSAPDKSGLPSDRFSAERTGGSVSTLTIQRTQQEDSAVYLCASSSLQREVSYEQYFGPGTRLTVT.

The V and J genes are TRBV18 and TRBJ2-5; perhaps TRBD2 as D (5 bases). The CDR3 is 14 residues long. Germline CDR1 and CDR2: KGHSH and LQKENI. V lost 4 bases to trimming and J lost 5 bases, with 14 bases between them. The CDR3 region is CASSLLDTGETQYF. The CDR3 coding sequence is TGTGCCAGCTCACTACTAGACACTGGGGAGACCCAGTACTTC. Looking up the rest from reference TRBV18 and TRBJ2-5 gives the full variable domain: NAGVMQNPRHLVRRRGQEARLRCSPMKGHSHVYWYRQLPEEGLKFMVYLQKENIIDESGMPKERFSAEFPKEGPSILRIQQVVRGDSAAYFCASSLLDTGETQYFGPGTRLLVL.

V and J are TRBV5-1 and TRBJ2-5; D gene ambiguous. V lost 2 bases and J 1 base, leaving 6 bases between the germline ends. Germline CDR1 and CDR2: SGHRS and YFSETQ. CDR3 length equals 13 residues. This CDR3 reads CASSFGLQETQYF. In DNA, the CDR3 is TGCGCCAGCAGCTTCGGTCTCCAAGAGACCCAGTACTTC. The full variable domain, in which reference TRBV5-1 and TRBJ2-5 provide the parts outside the CDR3, is KAGVTQTPRYLIKTRGQQVTLSCSPISGHRSVSWYQQTPGQGLQFLFEYFSETQRNKGNFPGRFSGRQFSNSRSEMNVSTLELGDSALYLCASSFGLQETQYFGPGTRLLVL.

The chain couples TRBV28 to TRBJ1-2, with unresolved D. The CDR3 is 13 amino acids. Trimming pared 3 bases from V and 2 bases from J, leaving 7 bases between. Germline V lookup: CDR1 MDHEN, CDR2 SYDVKM. The DNA for the CDR3 is TGTGCCAGCAGTTTCTTGGGCAACTATGGCTACACCTTC. Its protein is CASSFLGNYGYTF.

V usage is TRBV9 and J usage is TRBJ1-4; tentative D call: TRBD1 (5 bases). Germline V gene data show CDR1 as SGDLS and CDR2 as YYNGEE. The CDR3 totals 15 residues. Trimming shortened V by 2 bases and J by 6 bases, and 14 bases separated the two germline ends. The CDR3 DNA sequence: TGTGCCAGCAGCGTCATAGGGGCTGAGGATGAAAAACTGTTTTTT. It translates to CASSVIGAEDEKLFF.

This chain connects TRBV6-1 to TRBJ2-7; D unresolved. Trimming shortened V by 2 bases and J by 7 bases, and 9 bases separated the two germline ends. The CDR3 is 12 amino acids. Germline CDR1 and CDR2: MNHNS and SASEGT. CDR3 in amino acids: CASSESRWEQYF. The CDR3 bases are TGTGCCAGCAGTGAAAGTCGGTGGGAGCAGTACTTC.

This clone showed up just once. This chain links TRBV4-1 with TRBJ1-1; TRBD1 is a possible D gene (6 bases). The CDR3 sequence is 19 residues long. CDR1 and CDR2 from the germline V gene are MGHRA and YSYEKL. Deletions cut 2 bases from V and 7 bases from J, with 29 bases between. As DNA, the CDR3 is TGCGCCAGCAGCCAAAGACGGGACACCTACAACCCTAGGCCCCATGAAGCTTTCTTT. Translation gives CASSQRRDTYNPRPHEAFF.

The V call is TRBV19, the J call TRBJ2-1, with 11 bases aligning to TRBD2. The germline CDR1 and CDR2 sequences are LNHDA and SQIVND (reference sequence). The J segment lost 7 bases and the V segment lost 5 bases, leaving 4 bases of the junction unmatched. The length of the CDR3 is 14 residues. CDR3 loop: CASSGSGRGNEQFF. The DNA for the CDR3 is TGTGCCAGTAGTGGTAGCGGGAGGGGAAATGAGCAGTTCTTC.

CDR3: CASSPGLGNTGELFF. In DNA form, the CDR3 reads TGTGCCAGCAGTCCAGGACTCGGGAACACCGGGGAGCTGTTTTTT. The chain links TRBV6-5 to TRBJ2-2; TRBD2 is a possible D gene (5 bases). Germline CDR1 is MNHEY and CDR2 is SVGAGI. The CDR3 has 15 residues. Trimming took 5 bases from V and 1 from J, leaving 11 bases between them.

This chain connects TRBV18 to TRBJ2-7; D is undetermined. This CDR3 comprises 12 residues. Per the germline V gene, CDR1 is KGHSH and CDR2 is LQKENI. V lost 2 bases, J lost 3 bases, and 5 bases lay in between. The CDR3 nucleotides read TGTGCCAGCTCACCAAGAGGCTACGAGCAGTACTTC. This encodes CASSPRGYEQYF.

This chain uses TRBV28 with TRBJ1-4, with 7 bases lining up with TRBD1. V gave up 8 bases and J gave up 4 bases; unmatched junction bases: 7. The CDR3 runs 14 residues. Germline lookup yields CDR1 MDHEN and CDR2 SYDVKM. CDR3 coding DNA: TGTGCCAGCCGAACGGGACAGATTAATGAAAAACTGTTTTTT. This encodes CASRTGQINEKLFF. Variable domain in full (rest from reference TRBV28 and TRBJ1-4): DVKVTQSSRYLVKRTGEKVFLECVQDMDHENMFWYRQDPGLGLRLIYFSYDVKMKEKGDIPEGYSVSREKKERFSLILESASTNQTSMYLCASRTGQINEKLFFGSGTQLSVL.

This clone was detected only once. This chain connects TRBV4-1 to TRBJ2-2; 7 bases fit TRBD2. Germline V CDR1 and CDR2: MGHRA, YSYEKL. This CDR3 contains 16 residues. The V and J ends lost 1 base and 5 bases, in that order; junction bases with no gene match: 7. The CDR3 here is CASSQVPGGETGELFF. Written as DNA, the CDR3 is TGCGCCAGCAGCCAAGTGCCGGGAGGAGAGACCGGGGAGCTGTTTTTT.

This chain uses TRBV9 with TRBJ2-2; 9 positions match TRBD2. The germline V gene has CDR1 SGDLS and CDR2 YYNGEE. J gave up 3 bases and V 5 bases, and 8 bases lay outside the gene matches. The CDR3 has 16 residues. The CDR3 region has the DNA TGTGCCAGCAGTCAAGGGGCGGGAGGGTACACCGGGGAGCTGTTTTTT. This gives the protein CASSQGAGGYTGELFF.

The rearrangement joins TRBV11-2 to TRBJ2-7, with 7 bases that match TRBD2. From germline, CDR1 is SGHAT and CDR2 FQNNGV. The V and J ends lost 1 base and 5 bases, in that order; junction bases with no gene match: 5. The CDR3 covers 14 residues. In nucleotides, the CDR3 is TGTGCCAGCAGCTTAGTGCGGGGAGGGGACGAGCAGTACTTC. Amino acid sequence: CASSLVRGGDEQYF.

This chain links TRBV6-4 with TRBJ2-6; tentative D call: TRBD2 (6 bases). With 3 bases removed from V and 0 bases from J, the gap between germline ends came to 9 bases. This CDR3 comprises 16 residues. Germline values: CDR1 MRHNA, CDR2 SNTAGT. CDR3 amino acids: CASSDGGSSGANVLTF. In DNA form, the CDR3 reads TGTGCCAGCAGTGATGGGGGGTCCTCTGGGGCCAACGTCCTGACTTTC.

This clone was recorded only once. The rearrangement links TRBV15 to TRBJ1-1, with unresolved D. The CDR3 is 12 residues long. Germline V gives CDR1 LNHNV, CDR2 YYDKDF (reference sequence). Trimming pared 4 bases from V and 5 bases from J, leaving 8 bases between. The CDR3 loop is CATSNSGTEAFF. Here the CDR3 DNA reads TGTGCCACCAGCAATTCCGGGACTGAAGCTTTCTTT.